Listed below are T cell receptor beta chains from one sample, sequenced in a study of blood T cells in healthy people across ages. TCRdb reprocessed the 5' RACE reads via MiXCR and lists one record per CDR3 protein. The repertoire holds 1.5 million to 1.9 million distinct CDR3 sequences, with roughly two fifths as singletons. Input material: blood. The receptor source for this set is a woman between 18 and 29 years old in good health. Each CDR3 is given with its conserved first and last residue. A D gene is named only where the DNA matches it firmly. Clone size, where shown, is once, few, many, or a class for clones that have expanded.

cdr3_nt: TGCGCCAGCAGCTCACAGAGGGTGAACACTGAAGCTTTCTTT
cdr3_aa: CASSSQRVNTEAFF
v_call: TRBV5-1
d_call: .
j_call: TRBJ1-1
clone_size: .

cdr3_nt: TGTGCCAGCAGTGAAGAGGGGGCGCGCTACAATGAGCAGTTCTTC
cdr3_aa: CASSEEGARYNEQFF
v_call: TRBV2
d_call: TRBD1
j_call: TRBJ2-1
clone_size: few

cdr3_nt: TGCAGTGCTAGAAGGGACATGGGGGGCACTGAAGCTTTCTTT
cdr3_aa: CSARRDMGGTEAFF
v_call: TRBV20-1
d_call: .
j_call: TRBJ1-1
clone_size: .

cdr3_nt: TGTGCCAGCAGTCCTCAGGGGTGGGGCTACACCTTC
cdr3_aa: CASSPQGWGYTF
v_call: TRBV12-3/TRBV12-4
d_call: .
j_call: TRBJ1-2
clone_size: .

cdr3_nt: TGTGCCGCCAGGGGTGGAGATTCACCCCTCCACTTT
cdr3_aa: CAARGGDSPLHF
v_call: TRBV19
d_call: .
j_call: TRBJ1-6
clone_size: .

cdr3_nt: TGTGCCAGCTGCCGGGACAGGGTATCCATTAACTATGGCTACACCTTC
cdr3_aa: CASCRDRVSINYGYTF
v_call: TRBV7-2
d_call: TRBD1
j_call: TRBJ1-2
clone_size: .

cdr3_nt: TGTGCCAGCAGCCAAGATAAGGGGGCCAGCACAGATACGCAGTATTTT
cdr3_aa: CASSQDKGASTDTQYF
v_call: TRBV14
d_call: TRBD1
j_call: TRBJ2-3
clone_size: .

cdr3_nt: TGTGCCAGCCGAAGGGGGGGGAATGAGCAGTTCTTC
cdr3_aa: CASRRGGNEQFF
v_call: TRBV19
d_call: .
j_call: TRBJ2-1
clone_size: .

cdr3_nt: TGTGCCAGCAGCCTATTAAGCGGGGGGGCCTACAATGAGCAGTTCTTC
cdr3_aa: CASSLLSGGAYNEQFF
v_call: TRBV3-1
d_call: TRBD2
j_call: TRBJ2-1
clone_size: many

cdr3_nt: TGCAGTGCTAGAGAGTGGACAGGGACCTCTGGGATCCAGTACTTC
cdr3_aa: CSAREWTGTSGIQYF
v_call: TRBV20-1
d_call: TRBD1
j_call: TRBJ2-5
clone_size: .

cdr3_nt: TGCAGTGCTAGAGGGCCCACGGGGCTAGCGGGATCCGAACTCTACGAGCAGTACTTC
cdr3_aa: CSARGPTGLAGSELYEQYF
v_call: TRBV20-1
d_call: TRBD2
j_call: TRBJ2-7
clone_size: few

cdr3_nt: TGTGCCAGCAGCCAATCCGGGACCTATAGCGAGCAGTTCTTC
cdr3_aa: CASSQSGTYSEQFF
v_call: TRBV7-6
d_call: .
j_call: TRBJ2-1
clone_size: once

cdr3_nt: TGTGCCAGCGAACCTGGGGCTAACTATGGCTACACCTTC
cdr3_aa: CASEPGANYGYTF
v_call: TRBV6-2/TRBV6-3
d_call: .
j_call: TRBJ1-2
clone_size: .

cdr3_nt: TGCAGCGTCTCCGGGACAGGGACCTACGAGCAGTACTTC
cdr3_aa: CSVSGTGTYEQYF
v_call: TRBV29-1
d_call: TRBD1
j_call: TRBJ2-7
clone_size: many

cdr3_nt: TGTGCCAGCAGAGGGGAGGGCTCTGAAGCTTTCTTT
cdr3_aa: CASRGEGSEAFF
v_call: TRBV2
d_call: .
j_call: TRBJ1-1
clone_size: few

cdr3_nt: TGTGCCAGCAGTCTGTTGGGTAGCCTTACCTACGAGCAGTACTTC
cdr3_aa: CASSLLGSLTYEQYF
v_call: TRBV27
d_call: .
j_call: TRBJ2-7
clone_size: few

cdr3_nt: TGCAGCGTTCTCCCCAGGGGATCCACCCCCCTGAACACTGAAGCTTTCTTT
cdr3_aa: CSVLPRGSTPLNTEAFF
v_call: TRBV29-1
d_call: .
j_call: TRBJ1-1
clone_size: few

cdr3_nt: TGTGCCAGCAGCTTAGATCTAGCGGCGGCGGTAGATACGCAGTATTTT
cdr3_aa: CASSLDLAAAVDTQYF
v_call: TRBV7-2
d_call: TRBD2
j_call: TRBJ2-3
clone_size: few

cdr3_nt: TGTGCCAGCAGGACTCTCGACACGCAGTATTTT
cdr3_aa: CASRTLDTQYF
v_call: TRBV27
d_call: .
j_call: TRBJ2-3
clone_size: many

cdr3_nt: TGTGCCAGCAGCTTCGCGGGTTTCGCGGGTACTAATGAAAAACTGTTTTTT
cdr3_aa: CASSFAGFAGTNEKLFF
v_call: TRBV12-3/TRBV12-4
d_call: .
j_call: TRBJ1-4
clone_size: .

cdr3_nt: TGTGCCAGCAGCCGCCGTCGGGGTTTGGACACTGAAGCTTTCTTT
cdr3_aa: CASSRRRGLDTEAFF
v_call: TRBV7-9
d_call: .
j_call: TRBJ1-1
clone_size: once

cdr3_nt: TGTGCCAGCAGTTACGCCGGGACGGGAAATTCACCCCTCCACTTT
cdr3_aa: CASSYAGTGNSPLHF
v_call: TRBV6-5
d_call: .
j_call: TRBJ1-6
clone_size: .

cdr3_nt: TGCGCCAGCCGGGACAGGGATTCCTACGAGCAGTACTTC
cdr3_aa: CASRDRDSYEQYF
v_call: TRBV5-1
d_call: TRBD1
j_call: TRBJ2-7
clone_size: many

cdr3_nt: TGTGCCAGCAGTTACCTAAAGGGGAACACTGAAGCTTTCTTT
cdr3_aa: CASSYLKGNTEAFF
v_call: TRBV6-2/TRBV6-3
d_call: .
j_call: TRBJ1-1
clone_size: .

cdr3_nt: TGCGCCAGCAGCCAAGAGCTACTCAGCACAGATACGCAGTATTTT
cdr3_aa: CASSQELLSTDTQYF
v_call: TRBV4-3
d_call: .
j_call: TRBJ2-3
clone_size: many

cdr3_nt: TGTGCCAGCAGTTTACGGGGGGCCGGGTCTGGTAATGAGCAGTACTTC
cdr3_aa: CASSLRGAGSGNEQYF
v_call: TRBV27
d_call: .
j_call: TRBJ2-4
clone_size: .

cdr3_nt: TGTGCCATCAGTGAGGGGACTAGCGGGAGCAATGAGCAGTTCTTC
cdr3_aa: CAISEGTSGSNEQFF
v_call: TRBV10-3
d_call: TRBD2
j_call: TRBJ2-1
clone_size: .

cdr3_nt: TGTGCCAGCAGTTACGACAGGGGAAGGGCTGAAGCTTTCTTT
cdr3_aa: CASSYDRGRAEAFF
v_call: TRBV6-5
d_call: TRBD1
j_call: TRBJ1-1
clone_size: few

cdr3_nt: TGTGCCAGCAGCTTACCCAAACCGGGACGAGCGGTGGAGAAGGTCACAGATACGCAGTATTTT
cdr3_aa: CASSLPKPGRAVEKVTDTQYF
v_call: TRBV7-2
d_call: .
j_call: TRBJ2-3
clone_size: once

cdr3_nt: TGTGCCATCAGACCGGGACTAGGTATGGTTGATGAGCAGTACTTC
cdr3_aa: CAIRPGLGMVDEQYF
v_call: TRBV10-3
d_call: TRBD2
j_call: TRBJ2-5
clone_size: .

cdr3_nt: TGTGCCAGTAGTGGAGGACAGGGGGTTTCACCCCTCCACTTT
cdr3_aa: CASSGGQGVSPLHF
v_call: TRBV19
d_call: TRBD1
j_call: TRBJ1-6
clone_size: few

cdr3_nt: TGTGCCAGCAGCTTAATCGAACAGGGTCGGGAGACCCAGTACTTC
cdr3_aa: CASSLIEQGRETQYF
v_call: TRBV7-2
d_call: .
j_call: TRBJ2-5
clone_size: .

cdr3_nt: TGCAGTGCTTTGAGGGGGGGTCGGGACACTGAAGCTTTCTTT
cdr3_aa: CSALRGGRDTEAFF
v_call: TRBV20-1
d_call: .
j_call: TRBJ1-1
clone_size: .

cdr3_nt: TGTGCCAGCAGCTTAAGAAGCAATCAGCCCCAGCATTTT
cdr3_aa: CASSLRSNQPQHF
v_call: TRBV7-2
d_call: .
j_call: TRBJ1-5
clone_size: many

cdr3_nt: TGTGCCTGGACCAGGGGCAATAATTCACCCCTCCACTTT
cdr3_aa: CAWTRGNNSPLHF
v_call: TRBV30
d_call: .
j_call: TRBJ1-6
clone_size: .

cdr3_nt: TGTGCCAGCACCCGCTGGGACATGAACACTGAAGCTTTCTTT
cdr3_aa: CASTRWDMNTEAFF
v_call: TRBV6-2/TRBV6-3
d_call: .
j_call: TRBJ1-1
clone_size: few

cdr3_nt: TGCAGCGTGGTCGGACTAGCGCTCAATGAGCAGTACTTC
cdr3_aa: CSVVGLALNEQYF
v_call: TRBV29-1
d_call: TRBD2
j_call: TRBJ2-7
clone_size: .

cdr3_nt: TGTGCCAGCAGTTTTTTAAGGGCTGGGGCCAACGTCCTGACTTTC
cdr3_aa: CASSFLRAGANVLTF
v_call: TRBV12-3/TRBV12-4
d_call: .
j_call: TRBJ2-6
clone_size: .

cdr3_nt: TGTGCCAGCAGTTACTCACAGCGACGGGCGAACACTGAAGCTTTCTTT
cdr3_aa: CASSYSQRRANTEAFF
v_call: TRBV6-2/TRBV6-3
d_call: .
j_call: TRBJ1-1
clone_size: .

cdr3_nt: TGTGCCATCTCCAGACAGGGCCGTAACTCCTACGAGCAGTACTTC
cdr3_aa: CAISRQGRNSYEQYF
v_call: TRBV10-3
d_call: TRBD1
j_call: TRBJ2-7
clone_size: .

cdr3_nt: TGTGCCAGCAGACGGACGGTGCGCACAGATACGGAGTATTTT
cdr3_aa: CASRRTVRTDTEYF
v_call: TRBV12-3/TRBV12-4
d_call: .
j_call: TRBJ2-3
clone_size: .

cdr3_nt: TGCGCCAGCAGTGAAGTCGGCCGCCCGGAGACCCAGTACTTC
cdr3_aa: CASSEVGRPETQYF
v_call: TRBV10-1
d_call: .
j_call: TRBJ2-5
clone_size: .

cdr3_nt: TGTGCCGACAGCTTAATGGGCGGGAGTTCCTACAATGAGCAGTTCTTC
cdr3_aa: CADSLMGGSSYNEQFF
v_call: TRBV7-3
d_call: TRBD2
j_call: TRBJ2-1
clone_size: .

cdr3_nt: TGTGCCAGCAGTAACATTGGCACTGAAGCTTTCTTT
cdr3_aa: CASSNIGTEAFF
v_call: TRBV27
d_call: .
j_call: TRBJ1-1
clone_size: .

cdr3_nt: TGTGCCAGCAGTTTAGTACTGGGGGGGAACACTGAAGCTTTCTTT
cdr3_aa: CASSLVLGGNTEAFF
v_call: TRBV27
d_call: .
j_call: TRBJ1-1
clone_size: .

cdr3_nt: TGTGCCAGCAGTTGGGGACCTACCTACAATGAGCAGTTCTTC
cdr3_aa: CASSWGPTYNEQFF
v_call: TRBV6-5
d_call: .
j_call: TRBJ2-1
clone_size: few

cdr3_nt: TGTGCCAGCACTCAGAGTTACGGGGGCCAAGAGACCCAGTACTTC
cdr3_aa: CASTQSYGGQETQYF
v_call: TRBV3-1
d_call: .
j_call: TRBJ2-5
clone_size: few

cdr3_nt: TGTGCCAGCAGTCACGGAGGATACAATGAGCAGTTCTTC
cdr3_aa: CASSHGGYNEQFF
v_call: TRBV27
d_call: .
j_call: TRBJ2-1
clone_size: few

cdr3_nt: TGCAGTGCTAGAGATCGGAGGGATCCAACTAACTATGGCTACACCTTC
cdr3_aa: CSARDRRDPTNYGYTF
v_call: TRBV20-1
d_call: .
j_call: TRBJ1-2
clone_size: .

cdr3_nt: TGTGCCAGCAGTCCTCCCAGGACCAACGTCCTGACTTTC
cdr3_aa: CASSPPRTNVLTF
v_call: TRBV5-6
d_call: .
j_call: TRBJ2-6
clone_size: .

cdr3_nt: TGTGCCAGCCGTTCCCGCGTGACAGGGACTTCCTACGAGCAGTACTTC
cdr3_aa: CASRSRVTGTSYEQYF
v_call: TRBV7-2
d_call: .
j_call: TRBJ2-7
clone_size: few

cdr3_nt: TGCAGTGCTAGAATTGACAGGGTTTGGTTGAACACTGAAGCTTTCTTT
cdr3_aa: CSARIDRVWLNTEAFF
v_call: TRBV20-1
d_call: TRBD1
j_call: TRBJ1-1
clone_size: .

cdr3_nt: TGTGCCAGCAGCTTAGGAGGGGCCAGGAACGAGCAGTACTTC
cdr3_aa: CASSLGGARNEQYF
v_call: TRBV7-9
d_call: .
j_call: TRBJ2-7
clone_size: .